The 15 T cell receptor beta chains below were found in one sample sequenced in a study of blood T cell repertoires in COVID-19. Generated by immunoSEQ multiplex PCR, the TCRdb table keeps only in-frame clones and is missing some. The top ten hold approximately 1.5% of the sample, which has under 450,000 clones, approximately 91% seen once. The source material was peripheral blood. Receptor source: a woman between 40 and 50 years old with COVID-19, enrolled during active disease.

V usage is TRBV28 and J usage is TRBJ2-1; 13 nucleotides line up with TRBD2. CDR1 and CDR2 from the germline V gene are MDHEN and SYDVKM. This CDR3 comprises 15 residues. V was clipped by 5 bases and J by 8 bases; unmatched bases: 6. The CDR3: CASSHRTSGSYEQFF. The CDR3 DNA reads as TGTGCCAGCAGTCATCGGACTAGCGGGAGTTATGAGCAGTTCTTC.

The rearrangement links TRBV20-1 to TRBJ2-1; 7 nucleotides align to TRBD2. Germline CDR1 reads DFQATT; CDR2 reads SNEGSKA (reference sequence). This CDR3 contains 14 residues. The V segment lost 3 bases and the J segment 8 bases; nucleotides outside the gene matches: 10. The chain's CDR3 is CSASPPERGHEQFF. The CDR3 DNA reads TGCAGTGCTAGTCCCCCTGAGCGGGGACATGAGCAGTTCTTC.

CDR3 residues: CSVGTSGGGTDTQYF. In DNA form, the CDR3 reads TGCAGCGTCGGGACTAGCGGGGGGGGTACAGATACGCAGTATTTT. This rearrangement joins TRBV29-1 to TRBJ2-3; 16 nucleotides agree with TRBD2. The CDR3 has 15 residues. Looked up from germline, CDR1 is SQVTM and CDR2 is ANQGSEA. J lost 3 bases, V lost 6 bases, and 3 bases had no gene match.

CDR3 region: CATSRESGGFQPQHF. In nucleotides, the CDR3 is TGTGCCACCAGCAGAGAATCAGGGGGCTTTCAGCCCCAGCATTTT. This chain links TRBV15 with TRBJ1-5, with 8 bases lining up with TRBD1. The V gene end was trimmed by 0 bases and the J gene end by 6 bases; junction bases not matched to a gene: 4. Germline CDR1 reads LNHNV; CDR2 reads YYDKDF (reference sequence). The CDR3 loop spans 15 amino acids.

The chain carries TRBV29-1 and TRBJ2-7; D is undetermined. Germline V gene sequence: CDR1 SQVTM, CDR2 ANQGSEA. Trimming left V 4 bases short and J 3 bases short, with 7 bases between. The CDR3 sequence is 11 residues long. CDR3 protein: CSVVFIYEQYF. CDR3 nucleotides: TGCAGCGTTGTTTTTATCTACGAGCAGTACTTC.

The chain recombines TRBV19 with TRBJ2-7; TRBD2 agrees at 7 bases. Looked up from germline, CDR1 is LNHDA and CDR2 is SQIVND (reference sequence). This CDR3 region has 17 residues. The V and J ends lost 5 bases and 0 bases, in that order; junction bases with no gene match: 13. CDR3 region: CASSGASLAAPSYEQYF. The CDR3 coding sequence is TGTGCCAGTAGTGGGGCGAGTCTAGCGGCGCCCTCCTACGAGCAGTACTTC.

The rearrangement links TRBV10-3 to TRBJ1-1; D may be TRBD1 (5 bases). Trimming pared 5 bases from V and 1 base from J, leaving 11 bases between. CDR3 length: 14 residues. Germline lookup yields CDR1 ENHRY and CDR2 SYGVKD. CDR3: CAISLGLSNTEAFF. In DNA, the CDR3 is TGTGCCATCAGTTTGGGACTGTCGAACACTGAAGCTTTCTTT.

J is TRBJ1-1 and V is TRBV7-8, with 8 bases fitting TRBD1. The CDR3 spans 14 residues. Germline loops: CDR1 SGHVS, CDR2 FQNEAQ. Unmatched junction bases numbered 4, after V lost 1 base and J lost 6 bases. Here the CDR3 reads CASSLVGQGAEAFF. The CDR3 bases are TGTGCCAGCAGCTTAGTTGGACAGGGTGCTGAAGCTTTCTTT.

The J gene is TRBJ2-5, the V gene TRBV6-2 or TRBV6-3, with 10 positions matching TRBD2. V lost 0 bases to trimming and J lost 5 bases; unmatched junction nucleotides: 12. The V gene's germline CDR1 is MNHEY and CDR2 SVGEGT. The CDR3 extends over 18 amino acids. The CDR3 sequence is CASSYSTRLAGDKETQYF. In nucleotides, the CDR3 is TGTGCCAGCAGTTACTCGACAAGGCTAGCGGGGGATAAGGAGACCCAGTACTTC.

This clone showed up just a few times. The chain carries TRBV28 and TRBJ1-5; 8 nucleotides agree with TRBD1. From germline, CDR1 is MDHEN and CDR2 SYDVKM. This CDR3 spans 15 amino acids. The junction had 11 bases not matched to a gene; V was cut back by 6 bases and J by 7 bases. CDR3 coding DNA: TGTGCCAGCAGACGATTGGACAGGGCCGGGCAGCCCCAGCATTTT. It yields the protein CASRRLDRAGQPQHF.

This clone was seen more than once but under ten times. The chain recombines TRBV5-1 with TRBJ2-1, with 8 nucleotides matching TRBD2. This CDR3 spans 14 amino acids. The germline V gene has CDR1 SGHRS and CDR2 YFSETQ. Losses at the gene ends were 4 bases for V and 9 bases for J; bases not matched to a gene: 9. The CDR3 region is CASSHSGMAGEQFF. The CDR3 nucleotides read TGCGCCAGCAGCCATAGCGGGATGGCGGGTGAGCAGTTCTTC. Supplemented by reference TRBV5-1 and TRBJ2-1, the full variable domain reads KAGVTQTPRYLIKTRGQQVTLSCSPISGHRSVSWYQQTPGQGLQFLFEYFSETQRNKGNFPGRFSGRQFSNSRSEMNVSTLELGDSALYLCASSHSGMAGEQFFGPGTRLTVL.

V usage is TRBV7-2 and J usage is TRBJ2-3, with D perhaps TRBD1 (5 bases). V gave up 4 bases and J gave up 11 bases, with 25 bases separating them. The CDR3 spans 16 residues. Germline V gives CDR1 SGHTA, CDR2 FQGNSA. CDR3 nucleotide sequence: TGTGCCAGCAGCTCTGAAGGAACTCAAGGGGCCCCGGGGCAGTATTTT. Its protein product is CASSSEGTQGAPGQYF.

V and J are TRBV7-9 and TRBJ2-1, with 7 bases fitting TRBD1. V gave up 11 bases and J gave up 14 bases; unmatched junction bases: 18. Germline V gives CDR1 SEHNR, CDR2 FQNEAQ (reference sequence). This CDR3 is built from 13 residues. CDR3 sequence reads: CAAAAAQGEREFF. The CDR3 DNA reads TGTGCCGCAGCAGCTGCGCAGGGGGAGAGGGAGTTCTTC.

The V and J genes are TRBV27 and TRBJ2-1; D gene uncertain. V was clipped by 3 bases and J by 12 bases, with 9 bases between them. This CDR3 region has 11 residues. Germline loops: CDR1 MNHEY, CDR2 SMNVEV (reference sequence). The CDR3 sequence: CASSLGKGQFF. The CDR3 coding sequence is TGTGCCAGCAGTTTGGGCAAAGGGCAGTTCTTC.

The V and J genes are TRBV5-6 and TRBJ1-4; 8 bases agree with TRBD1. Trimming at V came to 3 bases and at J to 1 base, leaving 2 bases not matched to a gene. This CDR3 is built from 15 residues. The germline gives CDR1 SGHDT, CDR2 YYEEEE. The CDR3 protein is CASSSGTGTNEKLFF. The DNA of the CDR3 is TGTGCCAGCAGCTCGGGGACAGGAACTAATGAAAAACTGTTTTTT.